This T cell receptor beta chain was sequenced during a study of cytomegalovirus exposure and HLA in healthy donors. Study findings and constraints: The records held CMV serostatus as the only immune exposure information.

As regards this clone: Its antigen is undetermined.

This PCR relied on a set of 60 Vbeta primers and 13 Jbeta primers. This table comes from immunoSEQ multiplex PCR, and its TCRdb copy is limited to in-frame clones, with some not included. This sample has approximately 140,000 clones, with 75% to 85% found just once. The CDR3 has 15 residues. Trimming removed 0 bases from V and 2 bases from J; junction bases left unmatched: 3. The V gene's germline CDR1 is MGHRA and CDR2 YSYEKL. The chain has TRBV4-1 and TRBJ2-7; the match to TRBD2 covers 8 bases. The sample consisted of PBMCs. The receptor comes from a man aged 50 or older in good health and CMV-seropositive. The CDR3 DNA follows: TGCGCCAGCAGCCAAGATCAAGCGGGAGCCTACGAGCAGTACTTC. Translating gives CASSQDQAGAYEQYF.